This T cell receptor (beta chain) was captured in a study of vaccination effects on CD4 cells after COVID-19. This clone was seen a handful of times. What it binds is unknown. Germline CDR1 SNHLY, CDR2 FYNNEI. This CDR3 is 16 amino acids long. V trimming: 4 bases; J trimming: 6 bases; junction bases outside the gene matches: 7. Researchers isolated CD4+ T cells once 9 to 11 days of culture had elapsed. Sequencing used immunoSEQ multiplex PCR; TCRdb keeps in-frame clones, though not all of them. The repertoire has 40,000 to 55,000 clones, around four fifths of them found once; the top ten carry just over 8.5%.

The source material was CD4+ T cells from PBMCs cultured without peptide, sampled before COVID-19 vaccination. The chain joins TRBV2 to TRBJ1-6; TRBD1 agrees at 9 bases. This clonotype was sampled from a human donor who had a prior SARS-CoV-2 infection. In DNA, the CDR3 is TGTGCCAGCAGTGCCGCGGGACAGGGTTTTAATTCACCCCTCCACTTT. This translates into CASSAAGQGFNSPLHF.